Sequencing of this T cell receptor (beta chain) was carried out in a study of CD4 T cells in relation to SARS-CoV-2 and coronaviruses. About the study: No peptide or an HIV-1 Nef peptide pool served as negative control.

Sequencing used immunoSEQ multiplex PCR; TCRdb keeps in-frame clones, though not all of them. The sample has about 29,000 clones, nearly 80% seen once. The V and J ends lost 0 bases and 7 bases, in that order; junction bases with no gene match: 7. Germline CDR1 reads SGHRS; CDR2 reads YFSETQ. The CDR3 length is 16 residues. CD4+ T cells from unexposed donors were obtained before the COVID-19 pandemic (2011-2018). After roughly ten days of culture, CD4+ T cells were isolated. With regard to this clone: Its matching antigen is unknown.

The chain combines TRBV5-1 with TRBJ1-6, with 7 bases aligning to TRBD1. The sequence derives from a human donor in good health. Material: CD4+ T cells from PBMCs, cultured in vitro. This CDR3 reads CASSLAGGSGNSPLHF. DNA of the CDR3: TGCGCCAGCAGCTTGGCAGGGGGGTCGGGGAATTCACCCCTCCACTTT.